The entry below describes one T cell receptor beta chain. Compared with germline, one end of the junction differs, possibly owing to a read error. The source of the sample is a study of blood T cells in healthy people across ages. For the second PCR, which ran for roughly 6 to 12 cycles, a sample-barcoded 5' primer and a J-beta primer mix were used. TCRdb re-analysed the 5' RACE reads in MiXCR, keeping a single row per CDR3 protein. The sample records 850,000 to 1,000,000 distinct CDR3 sequences, 45% to 60% being singletons. The CDR3 contains 15 residues. CDR1 SGHTA and CDR2 FQGTGA come from the germline V gene.

This sequence originates from a woman aged 55-69 years in good health. The V and J genes are TRBV7-3 and TRBJ2-3, with a possible D match to TRBD2 (5 bases). Material for sequencing was blood. In DNA form, the CDR3 reads TGCGCCAGCAGCTACGCTAGTGGGAGAGCAGATACGCAGTATTTT. Residues: CASSYASGRADTQYF.